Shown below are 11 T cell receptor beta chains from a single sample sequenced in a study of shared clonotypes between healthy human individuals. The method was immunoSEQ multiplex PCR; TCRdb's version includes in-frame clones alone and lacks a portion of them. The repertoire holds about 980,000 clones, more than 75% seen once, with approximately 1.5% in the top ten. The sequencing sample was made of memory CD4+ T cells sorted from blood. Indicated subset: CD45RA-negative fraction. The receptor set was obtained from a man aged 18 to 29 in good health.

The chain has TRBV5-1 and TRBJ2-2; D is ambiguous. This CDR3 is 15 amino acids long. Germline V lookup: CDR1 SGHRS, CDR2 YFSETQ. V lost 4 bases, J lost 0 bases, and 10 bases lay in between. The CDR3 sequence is CASSGRSSNTGELFF. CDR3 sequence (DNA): TGCGCCAGCAGCGGCAGGTCTTCGAACACCGGGGAGCTGTTTTTT.

The CDR3: CASRRTGGTGELFF. Here the CDR3 DNA reads TGTGCCAGCCGGCGGACAGGGGGCACCGGGGAGCTGTTTTTT. The chain links TRBV2 to TRBJ2-2; 10 bases align to TRBD1. CDR3 length equals 14 residues. Losses at the gene ends were 8 bases for V and 4 bases for J; bases not matched to a gene: 4. CDR1 and CDR2 from the germline V gene are SNHLY and FYNNEI.

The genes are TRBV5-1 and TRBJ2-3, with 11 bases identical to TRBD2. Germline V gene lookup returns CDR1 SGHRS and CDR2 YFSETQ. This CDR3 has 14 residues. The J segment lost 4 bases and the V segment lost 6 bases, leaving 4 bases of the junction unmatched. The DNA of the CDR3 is TGCGCCAGCACCGCTAGCGGGGGGCCAGATACGCAGTATTTT. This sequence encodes CASTASGGPDTQYF.

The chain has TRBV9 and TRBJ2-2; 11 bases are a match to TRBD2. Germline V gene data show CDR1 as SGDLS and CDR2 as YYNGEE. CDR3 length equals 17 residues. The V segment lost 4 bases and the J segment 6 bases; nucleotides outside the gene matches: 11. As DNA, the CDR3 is TGTGCCAGCAGCCCCACTAGCGGGAGATTTATCGCCGGGGAGCTGTTTTTT. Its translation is CASSPTSGRFIAGELFF.

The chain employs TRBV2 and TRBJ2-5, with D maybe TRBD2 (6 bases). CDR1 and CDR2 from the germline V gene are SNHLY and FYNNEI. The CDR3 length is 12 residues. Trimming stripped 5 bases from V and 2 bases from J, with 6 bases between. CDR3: CASSREQETQYF. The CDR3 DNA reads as TGTGCCAGCAGTCGGGAGCAAGAGACCCAGTACTTC. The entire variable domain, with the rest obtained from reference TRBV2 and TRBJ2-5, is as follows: EPEVTQTPSHQVTQMGQEVILRCVPISNHLYFYWYRQILGQKVEFLVSFYNNEISEKSEIFDDQFSVERPDGSNFTLKIRSTKLEDSAMYFCASSREQETQYFGPGTRLLVL.

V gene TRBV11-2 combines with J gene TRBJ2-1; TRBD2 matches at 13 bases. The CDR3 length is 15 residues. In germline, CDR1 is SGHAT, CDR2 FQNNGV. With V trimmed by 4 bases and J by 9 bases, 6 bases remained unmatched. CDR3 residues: CASSSGTSGTGEQFF. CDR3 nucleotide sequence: TGTGCCAGCAGCTCGGGGACTAGCGGGACTGGTGAGCAGTTCTTC. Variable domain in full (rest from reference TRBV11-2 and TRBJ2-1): EAGVAQSPRYKIIEKRQSVAFWCNPISGHATLYWYQQILGQGPKLLIQFQNNGVVDDSQLPKDRFSAERLKGVDSTLKIQPAKLEDSAVYLCASSSGTSGTGEQFFGPGTRLTVL.

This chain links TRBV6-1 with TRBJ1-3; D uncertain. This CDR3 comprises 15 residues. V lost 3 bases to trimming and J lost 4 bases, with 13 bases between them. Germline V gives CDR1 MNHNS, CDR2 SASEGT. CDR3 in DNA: TGTGCCAGCAGTGAGCGGACGGCTCAAGGAAACACCATATATTTT. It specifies CASSERTAQGNTIYF.

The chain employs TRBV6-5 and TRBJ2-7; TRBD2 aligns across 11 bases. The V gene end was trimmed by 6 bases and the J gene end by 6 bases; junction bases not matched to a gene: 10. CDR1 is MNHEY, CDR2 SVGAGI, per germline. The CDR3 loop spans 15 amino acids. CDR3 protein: CASSLTTSGSGEQYF. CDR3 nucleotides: TGTGCCAGCAGCCTTACAACTAGCGGGAGTGGCGAGCAGTACTTC.

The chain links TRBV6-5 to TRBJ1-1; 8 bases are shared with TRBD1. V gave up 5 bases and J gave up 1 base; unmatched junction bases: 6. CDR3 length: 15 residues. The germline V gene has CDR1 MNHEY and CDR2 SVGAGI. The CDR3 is CASSPTGVANTEAFF. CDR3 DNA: TGTGCCAGCAGTCCGACAGGGGTGGCGAACACTGAAGCTTTCTTT.

The CDR3 loop reads CASSLKDSPLHF. The CDR3 nucleotides are TGTGCCAGCAGCCTGAAAGATTCACCCCTCCACTTT. V is TRBV14 and J is TRBJ1-6, with D unclear. Deletions cut 4 bases from V and 8 bases from J, with 6 bases between. This CDR3 spans 12 amino acids. Per germline, CDR1 SGHDN and CDR2 FVKESK. Full variable domain (remainder filled in from reference TRBV14 and TRBJ1-6): EAGVTQFPSHSVIEKGQTVTLRCDPISGHDNLYWYRRVMGKEIKFLLHFVKESKQDESGMPNNRFLAERTGGTYSTLKVQPAELEDSGVYFCASSLKDSPLHFGNGTRLTVT.

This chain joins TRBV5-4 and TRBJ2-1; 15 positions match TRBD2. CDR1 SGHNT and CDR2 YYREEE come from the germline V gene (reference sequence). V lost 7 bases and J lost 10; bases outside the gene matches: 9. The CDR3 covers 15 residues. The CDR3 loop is CASSWTSGGAAEQFF. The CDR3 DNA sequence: TGTGCCAGCTCCTGGACTAGCGGGGGGGCGGCGGAGCAGTTCTTC.